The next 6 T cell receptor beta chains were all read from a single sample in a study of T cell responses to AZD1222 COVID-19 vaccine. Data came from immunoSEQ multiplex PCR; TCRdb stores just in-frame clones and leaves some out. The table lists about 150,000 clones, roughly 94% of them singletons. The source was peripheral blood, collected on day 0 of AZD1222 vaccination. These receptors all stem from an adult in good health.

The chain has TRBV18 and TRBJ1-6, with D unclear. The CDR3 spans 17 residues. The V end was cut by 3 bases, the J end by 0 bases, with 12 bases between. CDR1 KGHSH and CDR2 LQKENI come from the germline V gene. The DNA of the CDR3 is TGTGCCAGCTCACCTATGCCCCCCAGCTCCTATAATTCACCCCTCCACTTT. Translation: CASSPMPPSSYNSPLHF.

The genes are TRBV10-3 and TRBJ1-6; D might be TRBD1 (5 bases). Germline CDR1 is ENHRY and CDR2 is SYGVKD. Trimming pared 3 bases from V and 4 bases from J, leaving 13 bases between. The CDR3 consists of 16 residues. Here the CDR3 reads CAISDGDGGYNSPLHF. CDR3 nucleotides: TGTGCCATCAGTGACGGAGATGGGGGTTATAATTCACCCCTCCACTTT.

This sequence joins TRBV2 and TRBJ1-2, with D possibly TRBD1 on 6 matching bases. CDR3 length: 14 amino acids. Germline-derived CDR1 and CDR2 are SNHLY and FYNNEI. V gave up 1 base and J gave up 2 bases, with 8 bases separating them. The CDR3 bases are TGTGCCAGCAGTGAAGAGAGGGGGAACTATGGCTACACCTTC. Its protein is CASSEERGNYGYTF.

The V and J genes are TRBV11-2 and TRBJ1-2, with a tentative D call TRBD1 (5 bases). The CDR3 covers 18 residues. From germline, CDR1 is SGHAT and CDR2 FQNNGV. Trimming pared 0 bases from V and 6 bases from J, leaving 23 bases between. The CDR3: CASSLESYVLRGLDGYTF. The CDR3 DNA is TGTGCCAGCAGCTTAGAGAGTTATGTCCTTCGGGGCTTAGATGGCTACACCTTC.

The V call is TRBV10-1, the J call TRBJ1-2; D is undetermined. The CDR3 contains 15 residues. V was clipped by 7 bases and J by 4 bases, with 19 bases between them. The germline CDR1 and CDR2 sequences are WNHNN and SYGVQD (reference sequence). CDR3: CASIPYRQVGYGYTF. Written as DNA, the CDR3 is TGCGCCAGCATTCCCTATCGACAAGTGGGCTATGGCTACACCTTC.

CDR3 sequence (DNA): TGCGCCAGCAGCTTGCAACTAGCGGTCAATGAGCAGTTCTTC. Its protein is CASSLQLAVNEQFF. The chain joins TRBV5-1 to TRBJ2-1; TRBD2 matches at 8 bases. Germline-derived CDR1 and CDR2 are SGHRS and YFSETQ. This CDR3 is built from 14 residues. With V trimmed by 1 base and J by 6 bases, 3 bases remained unmatched. Using reference TRBV5-1 and TRBJ2-1 for the parts outside the CDR3, the full variable domain is KAGVTQTPRYLIKTRGQQVTLSCSPISGHRSVSWYQQTPGQGLQFLFEYFSETQRNKGNFPGRFSGRQFSNSRSEMNVSTLELGDSALYLCASSLQLAVNEQFFGPGTRLTVL.